The rows below give T cell receptor beta chains drawn from one sample of a study of T cells after yellow fever vaccination. TCRdb passed the 5' RACE reads through MiXCR, listing each CDR3 protein once. In the table there are about 340,000 distinct CDR3 sequences, around an eighth of which are singletons. The sample here was CD4+ T cells sorted from PBMCs, taken 15 days after the yellow fever booster vaccination. The receptors shown here come from a man aged 18 to 29 who received the YFV17D yellow fever vaccine. CDR3s include the opening cysteine and the closing phenylalanine or tryptophan. A D gene is named only where the DNA matches it firmly. Size is omitted from some rows. Given values are once, few, many or a class for expanded clones.

J gene: TRBJ2-2
V gene: TRBV7-2
D gene: -
CDR3 length: 13
clone size: few
CDR3 protein: CASSSTRSGELFF
CDR3 DNA: TGTGCCAGCAGCTCCACAAGATCCGGGGAGCTGTTTTTT

J gene: TRBJ1-5
V gene: TRBV7-8
D gene: TRBD1
CDR3 length: 14
clone size: few
CDR3 protein: CASSPDRINQPQHF
CDR3 DNA: TGTGCCAGCAGCCCGGACAGGATTAATCAGCCCCAGCATTTT

J gene: TRBJ1-3
V gene: TRBV18
D gene: TRBD1
CDR3 length: 16
clone size: -
CDR3 protein: CASSQSGTGGGNTIYF
CDR3 DNA: TGTGCCAGCTCCCAATCCGGGACAGGAGGCGGAAACACCATATATTTT

J gene: TRBJ1-2
V gene: TRBV7-9
D gene: TRBD1
CDR3 length: 15
clone size: -
CDR3 protein: CASSPGQGRHYGYTF
CDR3 DNA: TGTGCCAGCAGCCCTGGACAGGGTAGACACTATGGCTACACCTTC

J gene: TRBJ2-1
V gene: TRBV18
D gene: -
CDR3 length: 16
clone size: -
CDR3 protein: CASSAGLQGPYNEQFF
CDR3 DNA: TGTGCCAGCTCAGCGGGACTCCAAGGACCCTACAATGAGCAGTTCTTC

J gene: TRBJ2-1
V gene: TRBV29-1
D gene: -
CDR3 length: 10
clone size: -
CDR3 protein: CSVNSFRPVF
CDR3 DNA: TGCAGCGTCAACTCATTTAGACCGGTCTTC

J gene: TRBJ2-5
V gene: TRBV5-1
D gene: -
CDR3 length: 14
clone size: few
CDR3 protein: CASSAPEDTETQYF
CDR3 DNA: TGCGCCAGTTCCGCCCCCGAGGACACGGAGACCCAGTACTTC

J gene: TRBJ1-1
V gene: TRBV7-9
D gene: -
CDR3 length: 13
clone size: few
CDR3 protein: CASSPSPATEAFF
CDR3 DNA: TGTGCCAGCAGCCCCTCACCCGCCACTGAAGCTTTCTTT

J gene: TRBJ1-5
V gene: TRBV2
D gene: -
CDR3 length: 15
clone size: once
CDR3 protein: CASTKDSPLHQPQHF
CDR3 DNA: TGTGCCAGCACTAAGGACAGTCCCCTCCATCAGCCCCAGCATTTT

J gene: TRBJ2-4
V gene: TRBV4-2
D gene: TRBD1
CDR3 length: 17
clone size: few
CDR3 protein: CASSQDSGTGGLNIQYF
CDR3 DNA: TGTGCCAGCAGCCAAGATTCAGGGACAGGGGGCTTGAACATTCAGTACTTC

J gene: TRBJ2-1
V gene: TRBV7-3
D gene: -
CDR3 length: 13
clone size: -
CDR3 protein: CASSPGGANEQFF
CDR3 DNA: TGTGCCAGCAGCCCAGGGGGGGCCAATGAGCAGTTCTTC

J gene: TRBJ2-1
V gene: TRBV10-3
D gene: TRBD2
CDR3 length: 14
clone size: -
CDR3 protein: CAISTSGGYNEQFF
CDR3 DNA: TGTGCCATCAGCACTAGCGGGGGTTACAATGAGCAGTTCTTC

J gene: TRBJ2-3
V gene: TRBV6-6
D gene: TRBD2
CDR3 length: 16
clone size: few
CDR3 protein: CASSYDGRAREDTQYF
CDR3 DNA: TGTGCCAGCAGTTACGATGGGAGGGCCCGGGAAGATACGCAGTATTTT

J gene: TRBJ2-3
V gene: TRBV9
D gene: TRBD1
CDR3 length: 15
clone size: -
CDR3 protein: CASSVLGQGTSTQYF
CDR3 DNA: TGTGCCAGCAGCGTCCTGGGACAGGGGACGAGTACGCAGTATTTT

J gene: TRBJ2-5
V gene: TRBV5-5
D gene: -
CDR3 length: 15
clone size: few
CDR3 protein: CASSLGAANQETQYF
CDR3 DNA: TGTGCCAGCAGCTTGGGGGCAGCGAACCAAGAGACCCAGTACTTC

J gene: TRBJ1-5
V gene: TRBV5-1
D gene: TRBD1
CDR3 length: 15
clone size: -
CDR3 protein: CASSPQGSANQPQHF
CDR3 DNA: TGCGCCAGCAGCCCACAGGGGAGCGCCAATCAGCCCCAGCATTTT

J gene: TRBJ1-1
V gene: TRBV5-1
D gene: -
CDR3 length: 11
clone size: many
CDR3 protein: CASIGVTEAFF
CDR3 DNA: TGCGCCAGCATTGGAGTAACTGAAGCTTTCTTT

J gene: TRBJ1-1
V gene: TRBV29-1
D gene: TRBD1
CDR3 length: 13
clone size: few
CDR3 protein: CSVNRGLWTEAFF
CDR3 DNA: TGCAGCGTGAACAGGGGCTTGTGGACTGAAGCTTTCTTT

J gene: TRBJ2-1
V gene: TRBV7-2
D gene: -
CDR3 length: 14
clone size: -
CDR3 protein: CASSGETRYNEQFF
CDR3 DNA: TGTGCCAGCAGCGGGGAGACTAGATACAATGAGCAGTTCTTC

J gene: TRBJ2-1
V gene: TRBV12-3/TRBV12-4
D gene: -
CDR3 length: 13
clone size: -
CDR3 protein: CASGLQTYNEQFF
CDR3 DNA: TGTGCCAGCGGCCTCCAAACCTACAATGAGCAGTTCTTC

J gene: TRBJ2-1
V gene: TRBV5-5
D gene: -
CDR3 length: 13
clone size: few
CDR3 protein: CASSLYGGNEQFF
CDR3 DNA: TGTGCCAGCAGCTTGTACGGGGGCAATGAGCAGTTCTTC

J gene: TRBJ2-1
V gene: TRBV5-4
D gene: -
CDR3 length: 13
clone size: few
CDR3 protein: CASSWGSGNEQFF
CDR3 DNA: TGTGCCAGCAGCTGGGGTAGCGGCAATGAGCAGTTCTTC

J gene: TRBJ1-6
V gene: TRBV5-1
D gene: -
CDR3 length: 15
clone size: -
CDR3 protein: CASSLGGTAETPLHF
CDR3 DNA: TGCGCCAGCAGCTTGGGGGGGACCGCAGAGACACCCCTCCACTTT

J gene: TRBJ2-3
V gene: TRBV7-3
D gene: TRBD2
CDR3 length: 17
clone size: -
CDR3 protein: CASSSIGLAGVTDTQYF
CDR3 DNA: TGTGCCAGCAGCTCCATTGGACTAGCGGGGGTTACAGATACGCAGTATTTT

J gene: TRBJ2-7
V gene: TRBV29-1
D gene: -
CDR3 length: 15
clone size: -
CDR3 protein: CSARGALENTYEQYF
CDR3 DNA: TGCAGCGCCCGGGGGGCACTTGAAAATACCTACGAGCAGTACTTC

J gene: TRBJ1-1
V gene: TRBV9
D gene: -
CDR3 length: 14
clone size: -
CDR3 protein: CASSVVGVDTEAFF
CDR3 DNA: TGTGCCAGCAGCGTAGTAGGGGTAGACACTGAAGCTTTCTTT

J gene: TRBJ1-1
V gene: TRBV5-4
D gene: -
CDR3 length: 14
clone size: few
CDR3 protein: CASSFSRENTEAFF
CDR3 DNA: TGTGCCAGCAGCTTTTCCCGAGAGAACACTGAAGCTTTCTTT

J gene: TRBJ1-4
V gene: TRBV12-3/TRBV12-4
D gene: -
CDR3 length: 14
clone size: -
CDR3 protein: CASSFDRLNEKLFF
CDR3 DNA: TGTGCCAGCAGTTTTGACAGGCTTAATGAAAAACTGTTTTTT

J gene: TRBJ1-1
V gene: TRBV6-1
D gene: -
CDR3 length: 13
clone size: few
CDR3 protein: CASSASRTSEAFF
CDR3 DNA: TGTGCCAGCAGTGCCTCTAGGACCTCTGAAGCTTTCTTT

J gene: TRBJ1-1
V gene: TRBV6-5
D gene: -
CDR3 length: 16
clone size: -
CDR3 protein: CASSPRTGGQNTEAFF
CDR3 DNA: TGTGCCAGCAGTCCTCGCACGGGAGGACAAAACACTGAAGCTTTCTTT

J gene: TRBJ1-1
V gene: TRBV29-1
D gene: -
CDR3 length: 10
clone size: few
CDR3 protein: CSVDQGVAFF
CDR3 DNA: TGCAGCGTTGACCAGGGAGTAGCTTTCTTT

J gene: TRBJ2-1
V gene: TRBV7-3
D gene: TRBD2
CDR3 length: 15
clone size: -
CDR3 protein: CASSPRLAGSNEQFF
CDR3 DNA: TGTGCCAGCAGCCCCCGCCTAGCGGGCAGCAATGAGCAGTTCTTC

J gene: TRBJ1-4
V gene: TRBV6-5
D gene: TRBD1
CDR3 length: 15
clone size: -
CDR3 protein: CASSSWDRGSEKLFF
CDR3 DNA: TGTGCCAGCAGTTCGTGGGACAGGGGATCTGAAAAACTGTTTTTT

J gene: TRBJ2-2
V gene: TRBV12-3/TRBV12-4
D gene: -
CDR3 length: 14
clone size: few
CDR3 protein: CASSKRAGTGELFF
CDR3 DNA: TGTGCCAGCAGTAAGCGGGCCGGCACCGGGGAGCTGTTTTTT

J gene: TRBJ2-3
V gene: TRBV5-1
D gene: -
CDR3 length: 14
clone size: many
CDR3 protein: CASSGDSREGTQYF
CDR3 DNA: TGCGCCAGCAGCGGGGACAGCCGGGAGGGGACGCAGTATTTT

J gene: TRBJ1-4
V gene: TRBV5-1
D gene: -
CDR3 length: 13
clone size: many
CDR3 protein: CASSLRRDEKLFF
CDR3 DNA: TGCGCCAGCAGCTTGCGAAGGGACGAAAAACTGTTTTTT

J gene: TRBJ1-4
V gene: TRBV4-2
D gene: -
CDR3 length: 11
clone size: many
CDR3 protein: CASSYEGKLFF
CDR3 DNA: TGTGCCAGCAGCTATGAAGGGAAACTGTTTTTT

J gene: TRBJ1-5
V gene: TRBV12-3/TRBV12-4
D gene: -
CDR3 length: 14
clone size: -
CDR3 protein: CASSPGQFNQPQHF
CDR3 DNA: TGTGCCAGCAGTCCCGGACAGTTCAATCAGCCCCAGCATTTT

J gene: TRBJ1-6
V gene: TRBV6-5
D gene: -
CDR3 length: 16
clone size: -
CDR3 protein: CASSYPSNGFNSPLHF
CDR3 DNA: TGTGCCAGCAGTTACCCATCGAATGGATTTAATTCACCCCTCCACTTT

J gene: TRBJ1-2
V gene: TRBV24-1
D gene: -
CDR3 length: 14
clone size: many
CDR3 protein: CATSDARTNYGYTF
CDR3 DNA: TGTGCCACCAGTGACGCACGGACCAACTATGGCTACACCTTC

J gene: TRBJ2-5
V gene: TRBV5-1
D gene: -
CDR3 length: 15
clone size: few
CDR3 protein: CASSSGRLSQETQYF
CDR3 DNA: TGCGCCAGCAGCTCCGGACGCCTTAGCCAAGAGACCCAGTACTTC